This T cell receptor (beta chain) was recovered during a study of T cell repertoires in cytomegalovirus infection. About the research overall: CMV epitopes used comprised recently identified HLA-C-restricted ones and well-studied HLA-B-restricted ones. It was the public TCR beta signatures that indicated both CMV infection and matching HLA type.

Germline V CDR1 and CDR2: SEHNR, FQNEAQ (reference sequence). This CDR3 is 17 amino acids long. With 2 bases removed from V and 8 bases from J, the gap between germline ends came to 19 bases. One entry per CDR3 protein results from TCRdb running MiXCR on the reads. The data contain a few hundred thousand distinct CDR3 sequences, just under 40% of them singletons. Findings and caveats of the study: Clonotypes of TCR beta that were HLA-C-restricted and CMV-specific dominated the ex vivo response. Identification of carriers of CMV plus the relevant HLA was achieved through cumulative public TCR beta family frequency.

The sample holds many counts of this clonotype. Its specificity is not known. This sequence was found in a human donor in good health (CMV status not recorded). Some clones in this sample may be carry-over from other donors' samples. Sequencing was performed on cultured PBMCs, taken from culture after CMV antigen stimulation. The chain couples TRBV7-9 to TRBJ1-6; D possibly corresponds to TRBD1 (6 bases). The CDR3 DNA is TGTGCCAGCAGCTTATCTCGCATGGGGACATTATATTCACCCCTCCACTTT. Its protein is CASSLSRMGTLYSPLHF.